Presented here are 13 T cell receptor beta chains from one specimen sequenced in a study of metastatic and nonmetastatic thyroid tumors. TCRdb recomputed clones from the PCR reads via MiXCR. The data show 30,000 to 35,000 clones, with approximately 15% seen just once and around 7.5% held by the top ten. Prior to thyroid surgery, none of the patients had received any treatment. The material sequenced was blood. The receptors come from a female donor with papillary thyroid cancer or a benign thyroid nodule (not recorded which). Some clones in this sample may be carry-over from other donors' samples.

This clone was seen many times. The chain combines TRBV5-1 with TRBJ1-1; the D gene is possibly TRBD1 (6 bases). V lost 1 base, J lost 5 bases, and 18 bases lay in between. The CDR3 consists of 16 residues. Germline assignment: CDR1 SGHRS and CDR2 YFSETQ. The CDR3, as DNA: TGCGCCAGCAGCTTGAAGCCACAGGGCGGGAGGACTGAAGCTTTCTTT. Its protein is CASSLKPQGGRTEAFF.

This clone appeared many times. The chain employs TRBV20-1 and TRBJ1-2, with D maybe TRBD1 (6 bases). The CDR3 extends over 12 amino acids. Germline V gene lookup returns CDR1 DFQATT and CDR2 SNEGSKA (reference sequence). The V end was cut by 5 bases, the J end by 8 bases, with 15 bases between. CDR3 in DNA: TGCAGTGCTGGTACAGGGTTCTGGGGCTACACCTTC. Translation gives CSAGTGFWGYTF.

The table lists this clone with many counts. The chain combines TRBV7-2 with TRBJ2-1, with 11 bases aligning to TRBD2. CDR1 and CDR2 from the germline V gene are SGHTA and FQGNSA. This CDR3 is 15 amino acids long. Trimming cost V 5 bases and J 4 bases; bases outside gene matches: 4. The CDR3 here is CASSQTSGVYNEQFF. CDR3 DNA: TGTGCCAGCAGCCAGACTAGCGGGGTATACAATGAGCAGTTCTTC.

The CDR3 DNA reads TGCAGTGCTAGAGATGTGGCGTGTGTGCACCAAGAGACCCAGTACTTC. It is translated as CSARDVACVHQETQYF. The gene calls are TRBV20-1 and TRBJ2-5; D is uncertain. Germline V CDR1 and CDR2: DFQATT, SNEGSKA (reference sequence). Trimming shortened V by 0 bases and J by 0 bases, and 14 bases separated the two germline ends. CDR3 length: 16 amino acids.

This clone was observed many times. Since a much larger clone is just one base distant, this may be a read error. CDR3: CASSYRPVGYGYTF. For the CDR3, the DNA is TGTGCCAGCAGTTACCGCCCCGTGGGCTATGGCTACACCTTC. This chain links TRBV6-2 or TRBV6-3 with TRBJ1-2; D remains ambiguous. This CDR3 has 14 residues. CDR1 and CDR2 from the germline V gene are MNHEY and SVGEGT. Trimming removed 2 bases at V and 4 bases at J, with 11 bases between.

Concerning this clone itself: A junction boundary mismatches the germline segment, possibly from a read error. The V call is TRBV6-1, the J call TRBJ2-2; 7 nucleotides line up with TRBD1. The CDR3 length is 15 residues. Germline values: CDR1 MNHNS, CDR2 SASEGT. The chain's CDR3 is CASSPGQVNTGELFF. CDR3 nucleotides: TGTGCCAGCAGTCCCGGACAGGTTAACACCGGGGAGCTGTTTTTC.

This clone appeared many times. The chain joins TRBV5-8 to TRBJ1-3; TRBD1 matches 9 bases. Looked up from germline, CDR1 is SGHTS and CDR2 is YDEGEE. Trimming at V came to 4 bases and at J to 3 bases, leaving 2 bases not matched to a gene. The CDR3 has 14 amino acids. The CDR3, as DNA: TGTGCCAGCAGCGGGACAGGGCTTGGAAACACCATATATTTT. Amino acid sequence: CASSGTGLGNTIYF.

This clone was recorded many times. The chain joins TRBV7-2 to TRBJ1-2; D is unclear. The V gene lost 5 bases and the J gene lost 6 bases, with 10 bases spanning the gap. The V gene's germline CDR1 is SGHTA and CDR2 FQGNSA. The CDR3 consists of 12 residues. This CDR3 reads CASSKVGNGYTF. The CDR3 nucleotides are TGTGCCAGCAGCAAAGTGGGGAATGGCTACACCTTC.

A word on this clone: One junction end disagrees with the germline gene, perhaps due to a read error. The rearrangement links TRBV7-2 to TRBJ1-1, with 9 bases fitting TRBD1. CDR3 length: 14 amino acids. The germline gives CDR1 SGHTA, CDR2 FQGNSA. CDR3 protein: CASSQNRDRVGASF. The CDR3 DNA reads as TGTGCCAGCAGCCAAAACCGGGACAGGGTAGGCGCTTCCTTT.

This sequence joins TRBV6-1 and TRBJ2-7; unclear D gene. Germline loops: CDR1 MNHNS, CDR2 SASEGT. The CDR3 covers 12 residues. The ends were cut back, 2 bases at V and 2 bases at J, with 4 bases in the middle. CDR3 coding DNA: TGTGCCAGCAGTGAACAAACCTACGAGCAGTACTTC. Translation gives CASSEQTYEQYF.

This clone was counted many times. CDR3 region: CASSPRDKPNQPQHF. The CDR3 region has the DNA TGTGCCAGCAGCCCGCGGGACAAGCCGAATCAGCCCCAGCATTTT. The gene calls are TRBV3-1 and TRBJ1-5; tentatively, D is TRBD1 (6 bases). Germline CDR1 reads LGHDT; CDR2 reads YNNKEL (reference sequence). The ends were cut back, 4 bases at V and 4 bases at J, with 14 bases in the middle. This CDR3 contains 15 residues.

This clone was observed many times. The chain recombines TRBV20-1 with TRBJ2-3; D is perhaps TRBD2 (5 bases). Germline CDR1 reads DFQATT; CDR2 reads SNEGSKA (reference sequence). This CDR3 has 13 residues. Trimming removed 3 bases at V and 6 bases at J, with 13 bases between. CDR3 sequence (DNA): TGCAGTGCTAGGGGCCGAGGGCTGGATACGCAGTATTTT. Its protein is CSARGRGLDTQYF.

The sample holds many counts of this clone. The V call is TRBV6-1, the J call TRBJ1-2, with 8 positions matching TRBD1. V gave up 3 bases and J gave up 0 bases; unmatched junction bases: 3. Germline CDR1 MNHNS, CDR2 SASEGT. The CDR3 covers 15 residues. The CDR3: CASSEGQASNYGYTF. CDR3 DNA: TGTGCCAGCAGTGAGGGACAGGCTTCTAACTATGGCTACACCTTC.